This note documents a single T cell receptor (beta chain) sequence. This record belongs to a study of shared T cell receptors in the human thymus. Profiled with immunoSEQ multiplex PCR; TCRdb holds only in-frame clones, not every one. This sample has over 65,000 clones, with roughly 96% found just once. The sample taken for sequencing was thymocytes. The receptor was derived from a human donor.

The CDR3 nucleotides are TGTGCCAGCAGCTTGGGAGGGGGTTTAAATGCGGATCAGCCCCAGCATTTT. It specifies CASSLGGGLNADQPQHF. The chain couples TRBV5-6 to TRBJ1-5; perhaps TRBD1 as D (6 bases). V was pared by 0 bases and J by 5 bases, with 18 bases between. Germline V gene lookup returns CDR1 SGHDT and CDR2 YYEEEE. CDR3 length: 17 amino acids.